The rows below give T cell receptor beta chains drawn from one sample of a study of cytomegalovirus exposure and HLA in healthy donors. Using immunoSEQ multiplex PCR, the repertoire was profiled, and TCRdb retains in-frame clones only, with some absent. The table shows approximately 110,000 clones, with roughly 82% occurring only once. The sample comprised PBMCs. These receptors originate from a woman between 40 and 50 years old in good health and CMV-seropositive. Each CDR3 is given with its conserved first and last residue. A D gene is named only where the DNA matches it firmly. The size entry is marked missing in some rows and otherwise reads once, few, many or a size class.

abundance	v_gene	d_gene	j_gene	CDR3aa	CDR3nt
.	TRBV11-2	TRBD1	TRBJ2-3	CASSPTGGSTDTQYF	TGTGCCAGCAGCCCGACAGGGGGAAGCACAGATACGCAGTATTTT
.	TRBV18	TRBD1	TRBJ1-4	CASSSDRGIKEKLFF	TGTGCCAGCTCATCGGACAGGGGGATTAAGGAAAAACTGTTTTTT
.	TRBV28	.	TRBJ1-2	CASSFWRGDYGYTF	TGTGCCAGCAGTTTTTGGCGGGGCGACTATGGCTACACCTTC
.	TRBV4-2	.	TRBJ2-3	CASSQDSGTDTQYF	TGTGCCAGCAGCCAGGATAGCGGCACAGATACGCAGTATTTT
.	TRBV25-1	TRBD1	TRBJ2-7	CASSSDRGGGMPYEQYF	TGTGCCAGCAGCTCGGACAGGGGCGGCGGGATGCCTTACGAGCAGTACTTC
few	TRBV7-2	.	TRBJ2-7	CASRSQASSYEQYF	TGTGCCAGCAGGTCCCAGGCCAGCTCCTACGAGCAGTACTTC
few	TRBV28	.	TRBJ2-2	CASSPLRPGELFF	TGTGCCAGCAGTCCCCTCAGGCCCGGGGAGCTGTTTTTT
.	TRBV27	.	TRBJ2-7	CASSRRDSYEQYF	TGTGCCAGCAGTCGGAGGGATTCCTACGAGCAGTACTTC
.	TRBV4-1	.	TRBJ2-5	CASSQVGSQETQYF	TGCGCCAGCAGCCAAGTTGGCAGCCAAGAGACCCAGTACTTC
few	TRBV5-5	.	TRBJ1-3	CASSRGGSGNTIYF	TGTGCCAGCAGCAGGGGGGGCTCTGGAAACACCATATATTTT
.	TRBV30	TRBD2	TRBJ2-3	CAASGSNTDTQYF	TGTGCGGCTAGCGGGTCCAACACAGATACGCAGTATTTT
.	TRBV11-2	.	TRBJ2-1	CASSLVLVDNEQFF	TGTGCCAGCAGCTTAGTTCTAGTTGACAATGAGCAGTTCTTC
.	TRBV7-6	TRBD2	TRBJ2-7	CASSRLASEQYF	TGTGCCAGCAGCCGACTAGCCTCCGAGCAGTACTTC
.	TRBV28	.	TRBJ2-7	CASSPPGVGEQYF	TGTGCCAGCAGTCCCCCGGGGGTCGGGGAGCAGTACTTC
.	TRBV15	TRBD1	TRBJ1-5	CATSRRTGGNQPQHF	TGTGCCACCAGCAGACGGACAGGGGGCAATCAGCCCCAGCATTTT
.	TRBV5-6	TRBD1	TRBJ2-7	CASSGGTGLYEQYF	TGTGCCAGCAGCGGCGGGACAGGGCTATACGAGCAGTACTTC
.	TRBV5-1	TRBD1	TRBJ2-5	CASRSGTGGETQYF	TGCGCCAGCAGGTCCGGGACAGGGGGAGAGACCCAGTACTTC
.	TRBV6-1	.	TRBJ2-7	CASSESRHPLYEQYF	TGTGCCAGCAGTGAGTCCCGACACCCACTCTACGAGCAGTACTTC
.	TRBV19	.	TRBJ1-1	CASSIREPYTEAFF	TGTGCCAGTAGTATACGGGAGCCTTACACTGAAGCTTTCTTT
few	TRBV5-4	TRBD2	TRBJ2-7	CASSPGLAGGAYEQYF	TGTGCCAGCAGTCCCGGACTAGCGGGAGGAGCCTACGAGCAGTACTTC
.	TRBV11-2	.	TRBJ2-5	CASSLDSVIETQYF	TGTGCCAGCAGCTTAGACAGTGTAATAGAGACCCAGTACTTC
few	TRBV5-6	.	TRBJ2-3	CASSITDTQYF	TGTGCCAGCAGTATTACAGATACGCAGTATTTT
.	TRBV6-1	TRBD1	TRBJ1-2	CASSGPRQGPNYGYTF	TGTGCCAGCAGTGGCCCACGACAGGGGCCCAACTATGGCTACACCTTC
.	TRBV7-9	TRBD1	TRBJ2-3	CASSRPTGASGTDTQYF	TGTGCCAGCAGCCGCCCCACAGGGGCCTCTGGCACAGATACGCAGTATTTT
.	TRBV6-5	TRBD2	TRBJ2-7	CASTKLAGVFYEQYF	TGTGCCAGCACTAAATTAGCGGGAGTTTTCTACGAGCAGTACTTC
.	TRBV7-2	TRBD2	TRBJ2-7	CASSSAGGGDEQYF	TGTGCCAGCAGCTCAGCGGGAGGGGGGGACGAGCAGTACTTC
.	TRBV5-5	.	TRBJ1-5	CASSSLLTGFNQPQHF	TGTGCCAGCAGCTCCCTCCTTACAGGGTTTAATCAGCCCCAGCATTTT